This is a list of T cell receptor beta chains from one sample in a study of OX40 agonist ivuxolimab in advanced cancers. Clones were read by immunoSEQ multiplex PCR, and TCRdb kept only the in-frame ones, dropping some. This sample has 76,000 or so clones, with roughly 86% found just once. The sample in question was CD4+ or CD8+ T cells sorted from blood, obtained in a trial of the OX40 agonist ivuxolimab. The receptors derive from an adult with an advanced solid tumor such as melanoma, head and neck, liver or kidney cancer. CDR3s include the opening cysteine and the closing phenylalanine or tryptophan. The order of the fields is V gene, J gene, D gene, CDR3 DNA, CDR3 protein. The D gene is left open where the match is weak.

TRBV19	TRBJ2-1	TRBD1	TGTGCCAGTGACGATAACAGGGGGCAACAGTTCTTC	CASDDNRGQQFF
TRBV4-1	TRBJ2-7	NA	TGCGCCAGCAGCCAAGAGGAGGGTGATGCCTACGAGCAGTACTTC	CASSQEEGDAYEQYF
TRBV5-1	TRBJ1-3	NA	TGCGCCAGCAGCACGGACGGAGACTCTGGAAACACCATATATTTT	CASSTDGDSGNTIYF
TRBV7-2	TRBJ1-1	TRBD1	TGTGCCAGCAGCTATACCGGGACAGCCAACACTGAAGCTTTCTTT	CASSYTGTANTEAFF
TRBV7-6	TRBJ2-7	NA	TGTGCCAGCAGCAATTACACAGGGTACGAGCAGTACTTC	CASSNYTGYEQYF
TRBV30	TRBJ1-4	TRBD1	TGTGCCTGGAGACCCGGACAGGGGGGTGAAAAACTGTTTTTT	CAWRPGQGGEKLFF
TRBV6-5	TRBJ1-5	NA	TGTGCCAGCAGCCGTCAGGGTCAGCCCCAGCATTTT	CASSRQGQPQHF
TRBV6-6	TRBJ2-1	NA	TGTGCCAGCAACCGCGAGGTGGGGGGTGAGCAGTTCTTC	CASNREVGGEQFF
TRBV6-5	TRBJ2-7	TRBD2	TGTGCCAGCAGTTGGACTAGCGGCTACGAGCAGTACTTC	CASSWTSGYEQYF
TRBV6-5	TRBJ2-7	NA	TGTGCCAGCAGTTCACTAGGGATGGTCTACGAGCAGTACTTC	CASSSLGMVYEQYF
TRBV9	TRBJ1-4	NA	TGTGCCAGCAGCGTGCTAGCGGGACGTAATGAAAAACTGTTTTTT	CASSVLAGRNEKLFF
TRBV28	TRBJ2-3	TRBD2	TGTGCCAGCAGTTTTTATGGGACTAGCGGGACCTCTAGCACAGATACGCAGTATTTT	CASSFYGTSGTSSTDTQYF
TRBV6-1	TRBJ2-3	NA	TGTGCCAGCACCGAAGGGGCTAGCACAGATACGCAGTATTTT	CASTEGASTDTQYF
TRBV10-2	TRBJ2-5	TRBD1	TGCGCCAGCAGTCGGACAGGGTGGGAGACCCAGTACTTC	CASSRTGWETQYF
TRBV6-6	TRBJ1-1	NA	TGTGCCAGCAGAAAGGACGGGAACACTGAAGCTTTCTTT	CASRKDGNTEAFF
TRBV30	TRBJ1-4	NA	TGTGCCTGGTCATTAGATGAAAAACTGTTTTTT	CAWSLDEKLFF
TRBV11-2	TRBJ2-7	NA	TGTGCCAGCAGCTTAGAGGGCAGGGGCTCCTACGAGCAGTACTTC	CASSLEGRGSYEQYF
TRBV6-6	TRBJ2-5	TRBD1	TGTGCCAGCAGTTACTCCCCGGGACAGGGCTTAGAGACCCAGTACTTC	CASSYSPGQGLETQYF
TRBV6-5	TRBJ1-2	TRBD1	TGTGCCAGCCGAGGACAGGGTTCCTATGGCTACACCTTC	CASRGQGSYGYTF
TRBV30	TRBJ1-4	TRBD1	TGTGCCTGGAGTGGGACAGGGCAAGAAGAAAAACTGTTTTTT	CAWSGTGQEEKLFF
TRBV5-1	TRBJ1-1	NA	TGCGCCAGCAGCTTGGGTACGTTCTTCGGTGAAGCTTTCTTT	CASSLGTFFGEAFF
TRBV11-2	TRBJ2-5	NA	TGTGCCAGCAGCTTACGGAGAACGGTGGGGCGCGGAGAGACCCAGTACTTC	CASSLRRTVGRGETQYF
TRBV7-3	TRBJ2-1	NA	TGTGCCAGCAGCTTATCTCAAAACAATGAGCAGTTCTTC	CASSLSQNNEQFF
TRBV5-5	TRBJ2-5	TRBD1	TGTGCCAGCAGCTCCCTGGGACAGGGTGGAGAGACCCAGTACTTC	CASSSLGQGGETQYF